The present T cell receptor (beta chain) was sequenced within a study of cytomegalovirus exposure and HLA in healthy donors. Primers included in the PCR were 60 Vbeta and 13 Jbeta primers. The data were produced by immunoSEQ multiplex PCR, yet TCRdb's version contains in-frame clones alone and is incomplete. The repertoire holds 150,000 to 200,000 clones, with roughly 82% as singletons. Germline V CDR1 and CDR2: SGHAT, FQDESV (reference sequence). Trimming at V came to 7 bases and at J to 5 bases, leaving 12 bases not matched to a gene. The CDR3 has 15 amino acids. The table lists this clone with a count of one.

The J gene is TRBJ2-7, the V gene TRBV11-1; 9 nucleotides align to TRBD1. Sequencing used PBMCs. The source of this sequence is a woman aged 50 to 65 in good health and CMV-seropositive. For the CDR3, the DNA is TGTGCCAGCATCCCGGGGGACAGGGAGTTCGACGAGCAGTACTTC. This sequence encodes CASIPGDREFDEQYF.